Sequencing of this T cell receptor beta chain was carried out in a study of T-cell memory formation after mild COVID-19. Whole-study results and caveats: Clones shrinking between day 15 and 85 showed a balanced CD4/CD8 split, and those that grew later tilted toward CD4+. Among CD4+ contracting clones, most were CM and EM, and CD8+ ones EMRA.

With V trimmed by 6 bases and J by 4 bases, 3 bases remained unmatched. CDR1 is MNHNS, CDR2 SASEGT, per germline. The CDR3 runs 14 residues. Turning to this clonotype: What it binds is not known.

TCRdb analysed the 5' RACE reads with MiXCR anew, one entry per CDR3 protein. The data hold under 550,000 distinct CDR3 sequences, with 15% to 20% observed a single time. The V call is TRBV6-1, the J call TRBJ2-1; TRBD1 aligns across 10 bases. The receptor was isolated from an adult woman who had mild COVID-19 (a few samples of this study predate the infection). Cell type and time point are not known. The sequenced sample was PBMCs or a T cell subset sorted from them (not recorded which). The CDR3 here is CASRTGGAYNEQFF. CDR3 nucleotides: TGTGCCAGCAGGACAGGGGGCGCTTACAATGAGCAGTTCTTC.